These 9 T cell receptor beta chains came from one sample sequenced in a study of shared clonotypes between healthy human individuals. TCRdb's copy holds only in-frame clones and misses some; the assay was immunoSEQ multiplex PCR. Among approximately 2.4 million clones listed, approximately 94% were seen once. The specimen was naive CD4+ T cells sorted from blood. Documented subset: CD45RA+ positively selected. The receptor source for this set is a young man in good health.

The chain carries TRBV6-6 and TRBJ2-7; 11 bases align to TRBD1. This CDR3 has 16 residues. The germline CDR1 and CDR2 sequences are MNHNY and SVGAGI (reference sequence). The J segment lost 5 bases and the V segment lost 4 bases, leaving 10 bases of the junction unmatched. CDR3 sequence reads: CASSSNGQGAIHEQYF. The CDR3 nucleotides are TGTGCCAGCAGTTCGAACGGACAGGGGGCTATCCACGAGCAGTACTTC.

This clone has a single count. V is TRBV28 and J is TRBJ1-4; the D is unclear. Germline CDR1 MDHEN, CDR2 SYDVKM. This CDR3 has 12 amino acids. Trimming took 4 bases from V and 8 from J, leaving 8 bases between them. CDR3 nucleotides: TGTGCCAGCAGTTCCCGGACCGAAAAACTGTTTTTT. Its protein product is CASSSRTEKLFF.

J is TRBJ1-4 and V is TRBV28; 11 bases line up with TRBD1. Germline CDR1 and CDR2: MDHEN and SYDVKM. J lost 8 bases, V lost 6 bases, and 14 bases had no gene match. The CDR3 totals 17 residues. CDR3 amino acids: CASSPPGQGVIAEKLFF. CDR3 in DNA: TGTGCCAGCAGCCCACCGGGACAGGGGGTTATAGCGGAAAAACTGTTTTTT.

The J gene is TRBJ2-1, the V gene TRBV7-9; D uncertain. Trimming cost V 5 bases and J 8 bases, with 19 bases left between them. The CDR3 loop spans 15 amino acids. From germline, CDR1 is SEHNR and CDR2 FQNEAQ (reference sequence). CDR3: CASSANGPQTHEQFF. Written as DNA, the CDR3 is TGTGCCAGCAGCGCCAACGGACCCCAGACCCATGAGCAGTTCTTC.

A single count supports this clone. The chain's CDR3 is CASSPRSHGNTIYF. In DNA, the CDR3 is TGTGCCAGCAGCCCCAGGTCCCATGGAAACACCATATATTTT. The chain employs TRBV11-2 and TRBJ1-3; D gene ambiguous. Germline lookup yields CDR1 SGHAT and CDR2 FQNNGV. V was cut by 5 bases and J by 3 bases, with 11 bases left in between. The CDR3 has 14 amino acids. The full variable domain, rest sourced from reference TRBV11-2 and TRBJ1-3, is EAGVAQSPRYKIIEKRQSVAFWCNPISGHATLYWYQQILGQGPKLLIQFQNNGVVDDSQLPKDRFSAERLKGVDSTLKIQPAKLEDSAVYLCASSPRSHGNTIYFGEGSWLTVV.

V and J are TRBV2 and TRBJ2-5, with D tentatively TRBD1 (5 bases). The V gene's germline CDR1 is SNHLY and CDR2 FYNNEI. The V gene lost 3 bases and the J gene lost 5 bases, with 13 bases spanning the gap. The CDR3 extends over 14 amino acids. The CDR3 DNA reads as TGTGCCAGCAGTGATATCCAGGGATCCGAGACCCAGTACTTC. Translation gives CASSDIQGSETQYF.

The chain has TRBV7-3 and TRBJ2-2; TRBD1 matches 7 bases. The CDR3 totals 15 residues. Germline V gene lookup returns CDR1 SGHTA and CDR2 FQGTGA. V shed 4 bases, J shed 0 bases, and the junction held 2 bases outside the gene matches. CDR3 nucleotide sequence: TGTGCCAGCAGCTGGGGGACAGCGAACACCGGGGAGCTGTTTTTT. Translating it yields CASSWGTANTGELFF.

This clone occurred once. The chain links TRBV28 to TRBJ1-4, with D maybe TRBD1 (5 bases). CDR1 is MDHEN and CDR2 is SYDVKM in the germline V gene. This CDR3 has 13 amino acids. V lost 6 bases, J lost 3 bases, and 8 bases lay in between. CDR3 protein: CASRGGPNEKLFF. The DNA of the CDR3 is TGTGCCAGCAGGGGGGGTCCTAATGAAAAACTGTTTTTT.

The CDR3 loop is CASSFLAETTDTQYF. Written as DNA, the CDR3 is TGTGCCAGCAGCTTCCTAGCGGAAACCACAGATACGCAGTATTTT. The V call is TRBV11-2, the J call TRBJ2-3; TRBD2 matches at 7 bases. V gave up 3 bases and J gave up 2 bases; unmatched junction bases: 5. Looked up from germline, CDR1 is SGHAT and CDR2 is FQNNGV. There are 15 residues in the CDR3.